The 19 T cell receptor beta chains reported below all come from one sample, sequenced in a study of CD8 T cells in Susac syndrome. Reverse transcription of about 0.45 to 1 ug RNA was performed with random hexamers. In TCRdb, the immunoSEQ multiplex PCR reads were re-called with MiXCR into one record per CDR3 protein. Of some 300,000 distinct CDR3 sequences listed, approximately 84% are singletons. Sequencing was carried out using CD8+ T cells from PBMCs. These receptor sequences come from a human donor with multiple sclerosis.

The CDR3 reads CASSFRDQNYGYTF. The CDR3 nucleotides read TGTGCCAGCAGTTTTCGGGACCAGAACTATGGCTACACCTTC. This chain connects TRBV27 to TRBJ1-2; a weak D match, TRBD1 (5 bases). The CDR3 sequence is 14 residues long. V lost 3 bases to trimming and J lost 2 bases, with 10 bases between them. Germline V gene lookup returns CDR1 MNHEY and CDR2 SMNVEV (reference sequence).

The chain uses TRBV12-3 or TRBV12-4 and TRBJ2-7; TRBD2 matches 7 bases. The CDR3 consists of 14 residues. V gave up 2 bases and J gave up 2 bases; unmatched junction bases: 3. CDR3 sequence: CASSLHGRPYEQYF. The CDR3, as DNA: TGTGCCAGCAGTTTACACGGGAGGCCCTACGAGCAGTACTTC.

The sample holds one count of this clonotype. The chain recombines TRBV15 with TRBJ2-5; TRBD2 aligns across 11 bases. CDR1 LNHNV and CDR2 YYDKDF come from the germline V gene (reference sequence). Trimming took 0 bases from V and 8 from J; bases not matched to a gene: 5. The CDR3 loop spans 15 amino acids. Here the CDR3 reads CATSRDRLAGGTQYF. The CDR3 bases are TGTGCCACCAGCAGAGATCGGCTAGCGGGAGGAACCCAGTACTTC.

The chain recombines TRBV3-1 with TRBJ1-4, with D possibly TRBD1 on 5 matching bases. The germline V gene has CDR1 LGHDT and CDR2 YNNKEL (reference sequence). This CDR3 region has 15 residues. The V end lost 0 bases, the J end lost 4 bases, and 9 bases lay between the germline ends. The DNA for the CDR3 is TGTGCCAGCAGCCAAGACAGGGTCGGTAATGAAAAACTGTTTTTT. Residues: CASSQDRVGNEKLFF.

V gene TRBV20-1 combines with J gene TRBJ2-1; D is ambiguous. The CDR3 runs 12 residues. Germline V lookup: CDR1 DFQATT, CDR2 SNEGSKA (reference sequence). V lost 0 bases and J 7 bases, leaving 7 bases between the germline ends. This chain's CDR3 is CSARDLSNEQFF. In nucleotides, the CDR3 is TGCAGTGCTAGAGATCTCTCAAATGAGCAGTTCTTC.

The table lists this clonotype with a few counts. This chain joins TRBV9 and TRBJ1-2; D uncertain. V dropped 0 bases and J dropped 1 base, with 7 bases sitting between them. This CDR3 is built from 14 residues. CDR1 is SGDLS, CDR2 YYNGEE, per germline. Written as DNA, the CDR3 is TGTGCCAGCAGCGTAGAGCAGTTTAACTATGGCTACACCTTC. Amino acid sequence: CASSVEQFNYGYTF. Looking up the rest from reference TRBV9 and TRBJ1-2 gives the full variable domain: DSGVTQTPKHLITATGQRVTLRCSPRSGDLSVYWYQQSLDQGLQFLIQYYNGEERAKGNILERFSAQQFPDLHSELNLSSLELGDSALYFCASSVEQFNYGYTFGSGTRLTVV.

This clonotype was seen a handful of times. The chain uses TRBV7-9 and TRBJ2-7; D gene uncertain. The germline V and J ends were trimmed by 4 bases and 3 bases, with 13 bases remaining between them. The germline gives CDR1 SEHNR, CDR2 FQNEAQ (reference sequence). The CDR3 is made up of 14 amino acids. This CDR3 is CASSSPRVGYEQYF. The CDR3 region has the DNA TGTGCCAGCAGCTCTCCTCGGGTTGGCTACGAGCAGTACTTC.

The V call is TRBV2, the J call TRBJ2-7; 11 bases align to TRBD2. Per germline, CDR1 SNHLY and CDR2 FYNNEI. The V and J ends lost 3 bases and 0 bases, in that order; junction bases with no gene match: 13. The length of the CDR3 is 19 residues. The DNA of the CDR3 is TGTGCCAGCAGTGATACCGGACTAGCGGGCGTTCTAGGCTCCTACGAGCAGTACTTC. Protein: CASSDTGLAGVLGSYEQYF.

This chain connects TRBV7-9 to TRBJ2-5; 7 bases are shared with TRBD1. V shed 5 bases, J shed 5 bases, and the junction held 8 bases outside the gene matches. This CDR3 region has 14 residues. The germline CDR1 and CDR2 sequences are SEHNR and FQNEAQ (reference sequence). The CDR3 DNA follows: TGTGCCAGCAGCGACTTACAGGGGCGGGAGACCCAGTACTTC. It is translated as CASSDLQGRETQYF.

The chain joins TRBV27 to TRBJ1-1; D uncertain. Trimming removed 0 bases at V and 12 bases at J, with 20 bases between. Germline values: CDR1 MNHEY, CDR2 SMNVEV (reference sequence). This CDR3 is 15 amino acids long. CDR3 nucleotide sequence: TGTGCCAGCAGTTTATCGACGATATCCGGTGCTCCTACTTTCTTT. Amino acid sequence: CASSLSTISGAPTFF.

This clonotype was seen a handful of times. V is TRBV24-1 and J is TRBJ2-2; D ambiguous. CDR1 and CDR2 (germline): KGHDR, SFDVKD. Trimming removed 5 bases from V and 6 bases from J, with 15 bases in between. The CDR3 runs 15 residues. CDR3 loop: CATSVDGRAAGELFF. In DNA form, the CDR3 reads TGTGCCACCAGTGTGGATGGGCGAGCTGCCGGGGAGCTGTTTTTT.

For the CDR3, the DNA is TGTGCCAGCAGTTTAAGGGGTTTTGGCTACACCTTC. It is translated as CASSLRGFGYTF. The chain joins TRBV27 to TRBJ1-2; a possible D gene is TRBD1 (5 bases). The CDR3 contains 12 residues. Germline loops: CDR1 MNHEY, CDR2 SMNVEV (reference sequence). Trimming cost V 2 bases and J 7 bases, with 8 bases left between them.

This clonotype was seen just once. This CDR3 reads CATGTVSYNEQFF. The CDR3 DNA reads TGTGCCACCGGGACCGTCTCCTACAATGAGCAGTTCTTC. The V gene is TRBV12-3 or TRBV12-4, the J gene TRBJ2-1; either TRBD1 or TRBD2 may supply D (5 bases each). The CDR3 is 13 amino acids. The V end lost 10 bases, the J end lost 0 bases, and 10 bases lay between the germline ends.

Of note for this clonotype: Sequence at one end of the junction differs from germline and may be a read error. The V gene is TRBV5-1, the J gene TRBJ2-1; 8 nucleotides match TRBD2. This CDR3 is 19 amino acids long. The germline V gene has CDR1 SGHRS and CDR2 YFSETQ. CDR3 residues: CASSLAGSSGLSSYNEQLF. The CDR3 region has the DNA TGCGCCAGCAGCTTGGCCGGGTCTAGCGGGCTAAGCTCCTACAATGAGCAGCTCTTC.

The rearrangement joins TRBV25-1 to TRBJ2-7; D gene ambiguous. The CDR3 loop spans 12 amino acids. Trimming removed 3 bases at V and 5 bases at J, with 8 bases between. In germline, CDR1 is MGHDK, CDR2 SYGVNS. For the CDR3, the DNA is TGTGCCAGCAGTGAGAGACGAGACGAGCAGTACTTC. Encoded protein: CASSERRDEQYF.

This chain connects TRBV4-2 to TRBJ2-2, with D unclear. The CDR3 loop spans 14 amino acids. Between the trimmed V and J ends, which lost 7 bases and 6 bases, there was a span of 15 bases. Germline V gene sequence: CDR1 LGHNA, CDR2 YNFKEQ. The CDR3: CASTAKGGAGELFF. The CDR3 DNA sequence: TGTGCCAGCACCGCTAAGGGTGGCGCCGGGGAGCTGTTTTTT.

J is TRBJ2-5 and V is TRBV24-1; 7 positions agree with TRBD1. This CDR3 is built from 15 residues. Germline loops: CDR1 KGHDR, CDR2 SFDVKD. Trimming removed 3 bases from V and 5 bases from J; junction bases left unmatched: 8. In DNA form, the CDR3 reads TGTGCCACCAGTGATCCCGACAGGGCCGAGGAGACCCAGTACTTC. It codes for CATSDPDRAEETQYF.

The gene calls are TRBV27 and TRBJ2-1, with D tentatively TRBD1 (5 bases). The CDR3 has 14 residues. The germline V and J ends were trimmed by 1 base and 6 bases, with 10 bases remaining between them. Germline V gene lookup returns CDR1 MNHEY and CDR2 SMNVEV (reference sequence). The CDR3 region has the DNA TGTGCCAGCAGTTTATGGAGCCAGGGCAATGAGCAGTTCTTC. Translation gives CASSLWSQGNEQFF.

The V and J genes are TRBV9 and TRBJ2-7; D is perhaps TRBD1 or TRBD2 (5 bases each). The CDR3 consists of 14 residues. Trimming took 0 bases from V and 5 from J, leaving 12 bases between them. The germline CDR1 and CDR2 sequences are SGDLS and YYNGEE. Written as DNA, the CDR3 is TGTGCCAGCAGCGTAGGGGGGACCCAAGACGAGCAGTACTTC. Its translation is CASSVGGTQDEQYF.